Listed below are T cell receptor beta chains from one sample, sequenced in a study of blood T cell repertoires in COVID-19. Produced via immunoSEQ multiplex PCR; TCRdb's table is partial and in-frame only. The sample shows 150,000 to 200,000 clones, 65% to 80% of them seen only once. Sequenced sample: PBMCs or T cells enriched from blood (not recorded which). The receptors stem from a woman aged 45-60 years with acute COVID-19. The CDR3 runs from the conserved cysteine through the conserved F or W. Fields, in order: V gene, D gene, clone size, J gene, CDR3 protein, CDR3 DNA. A D gene is named only where the DNA matches it firmly. For some rows the clone size is stated as once, few or many, or as a class when expanded; others skip it.

>TRBV28|NA|once|TRBJ2-5
CASSSGQPGVETQYF
TGTGCCAGCAGTTCCGGACAGCCAGGGGTGGAGACCCAGTACTTC
>TRBV9|TRBD1|NA|TRBJ1-4
CASSLRTGTNEKLFF
TGTGCCAGCAGCTTAAGGACAGGAACTAATGAAAAACTGTTTTTT
>TRBV4-1|NA|NA|TRBJ2-5
CASSQDPGYQETQYF
TGCGCCAGCAGCCAAGATCCGGGATACCAAGAGACCCAGTACTTC
>TRBV6-1|TRBD2|few|TRBJ2-5
CASSDGGAGETQYF
TGTGCCAGCAGTGACGGGGGGGCCGGCGAGACCCAGTACTTC
>TRBV19|TRBD2|NA|TRBJ2-3
CASSNKRGPTDTQYF
TGTGCCAGTAGTAATAAGCGGGGGCCCACAGATACGCAGTATTTT
>TRBV5-1|TRBD1|NA|TRBJ1-6
CASSLGGTGYGSPLHF
TGCGCCAGCAGCTTGGGGGGGACAGGGTACGGATCACCCCTCCACTTT
>TRBV5-5|NA|NA|TRBJ2-5
CASSGSMQETQYF
TGTGCCAGCAGCGGTAGTATGCAAGAGACCCAGTACTTC
>TRBV7-6|NA|few|TRBJ2-2
CASRGTGGHTGELFF
TGTGCCAGCAGGGGAACGGGGGGCCACACCGGGGAGCTGTTTTTT
>TRBV3-1/TRBV3-2|TRBD1|NA|TRBJ2-2
CASRKGQGPGELFF
TGTGCCAGCAGGAAGGGACAGGGACCCGGGGAGCTGTTTTTT
>TRBV4-2|NA|NA|TRBJ1-2
CASSQDSGPRGYTF
TGTGCCAGCAGCCAAGACAGCGGACCTCGAGGCTACACCTTC
>TRBV4-2|NA|NA|TRBJ1-1
CASSQTTGTNTEAFF
TGTGCCAGCAGCCAAACGACAGGAACGAACACTGAAGCTTTCTTT
>TRBV25-1|NA|NA|TRBJ2-3
CASSEGGVGGAFDTQYF
TGTGCCAGCAGTGAAGGAGGGGTTGGAGGGGCATTTGATACGCAGTATTTT
>TRBV3-1/TRBV3-2|NA|NA|TRBJ1-4
CASSRAGRGNEKLFF
TGTGCCAGCAGCCGCGCGGGCAGGGGTAATGAAAAACTGTTTTTT
>TRBV4-1|TRBD1|NA|TRBJ1-2
CASSYDRASAGYTF
TGCGCCAGCAGCTACGACAGGGCATCAGCTGGCTACACCTTC
>TRBV6-6|NA|NA|TRBJ1-3
CASTPRGSNTIYF
TGTGCCAGCACCCCCCGGGGGTCCAACACCATATATTTT
>TRBV5-1|TRBD1|once|TRBJ1-3
CASSPGQATSGNTIYF
TGCGCCAGCAGCCCGGGACAGGCGACCTCTGGAAACACCATATATTTT
>TRBV5-1|TRBD1|NA|TRBJ1-4
CASSSLQGAELFF
TGCGCCAGCAGCTCTTTACAGGGGGCAGAACTGTTTTTT
>TRBV27|NA|NA|TRBJ1-2
CAPRPRPDRRLRGYTF
TGTGCCCCACGCCCGCGGCCCGACCGACGACTCAGAGGCTACACCTTC
>TRBV10-3|NA|NA|TRBJ1-1
CAISERFEAFF
TGTGCCATCAGTGAGCGGTTTGAAGCTTTCTTT
>TRBV7-2|TRBD1|once|TRBJ1-2
CASSLESRDREAGYTF
TGTGCCAGCAGCTTAGAGTCCCGGGACAGGGAAGCGGGCTACACCTTC
>TRBV3-1/TRBV3-2|TRBD1|NA|TRBJ1-2
CASSLRDRGLYGYTF
TGTGCCAGCAGTCTAAGGGACAGGGGCCTCTATGGCTACACCTTC
>TRBV2|NA|NA|TRBJ1-5
CASRHPAGSNQPQHF
TGTGCCAGCAGACACCCAGCGGGAAGCAATCAGCCCCAGCATTTT
>TRBV2|TRBD2|few|TRBJ2-4
CASSEVAGGNIQYF
TGTGCCAGCAGTGAGGTAGCGGGGGGAAACATTCAGTACTTC
>TRBV27|NA|NA|TRBJ1-6
CASSWQGNSPLHF
TGTGCCAGCAGTTGGCAGGGCAATTCACCCCTCCACTTT
>TRBV19|TRBD1|NA|TRBJ1-1
CASSIDRTGGPLEAFF
TGTGCCAGTAGTATAGACCGGACAGGGGGCCCACTTGAAGCTTTCTTT
>TRBV7-2|NA|NA|TRBJ1-6
CASSIGQASPLHF
TGTGCCAGCAGCATAGGTCAAGCCTCACCCCTCCACTTT
>TRBV28|TRBD1|once|TRBJ1-1
CASSPILDRVTEAFF
TGTGCCAGCAGTCCGATCCTCGACAGGGTCACTGAAGCTTTCTTT
>TRBV7-6|TRBD1|NA|TRBJ1-6
CASSLQVAGGNSPLHF
TGTGCCAGCAGCTTACAGGTGGCAGGGGGCAACTCACCCCTCCACTTT
>TRBV2|TRBD1|NA|TRBJ1-5
CASRGQGSGNQPQHF
TGTGCCAGCAGAGGACAGGGATCCGGCAATCAGCCCCAGCATTTT
>TRBV28|TRBD1|NA|TRBJ1-5
CASILSGTGYQPQHF
TGTGCCAGCATCCTTTCTGGGACAGGCTATCAGCCCCAGCATTTT
>TRBV6-5|NA|NA|TRBJ1-2
CATQGVYYGYTF
TGTGCCACACAGGGTGTCTACTATGGCTACACCTTC
>TRBV18|NA|once|TRBJ1-1
CASSPDSLPGEAFF
TGTGCCAGCTCCCCGGACAGCCTACCGGGGGAAGCTTTCTTT
>TRBV6-5|TRBD1|NA|TRBJ1-5
CASKTGVDQPQHF
TGTGCCAGCAAGACAGGGGTAGACCAGCCCCAGCATTTT
>TRBV28|TRBD2|NA|TRBJ2-3
CASSTQKRGRGGTDTQYF
TGTGCCAGCTCAACCCAAAAGCGGGGCCGGGGGGGCACAGATACGCAGTATTTT
>TRBV5-1|NA|NA|TRBJ1-2
CASSINVAANYGYTF
TGCGCCAGCAGTATCAATGTGGCGGCTAACTATGGCTACACCTTC
>TRBV28|NA|NA|TRBJ2-5
CASQGREVLFETQYF
TGTGCCAGCCAGGGGAGGGAGGTTTTGTTTGAGACCCAGTACTTC
>TRBV2|TRBD2|NA|TRBJ2-2
CASLRTSSGELFF
TGTGCCAGCTTGAGGACTAGTTCTGGGGAGCTGTTTTTT
>TRBV7-9|TRBD2|NA|TRBJ2-3
CASSPGLAGARTDTQYF
TGTGCCAGCAGCCCGGGACTAGCGGGGGCGCGCACAGATACGCAGTATTTT
>TRBV19|TRBD1|few|TRBJ1-2
CASTNPGQGRGTF
TGTGCCAGTACCAATCCGGGACAGGGGCGCGGCACCTTC
>TRBV21-1|NA|NA|TRBJ1-1
CASSKGSDRVSTEAFF
TGTGCCAGCAGCAAAGGGTCGGACAGGGTTAGCACTGAAGCTTTCTTT
>TRBV7-9|NA|NA|TRBJ2-4
CASSPREAENIQYF
TGTGCCAGCAGCCCGCGGGAAGCCGAAAACATTCAGTACTTC
>TRBV5-1|NA|NA|TRBJ1-6
CASSVGHGGNSPLHF
TGCGCCAGCAGCGTGGGACACGGCGGGAATTCACCCCTCCACTTT
>TRBV6-5|NA|NA|TRBJ2-5
CASSYQTAEETQYF
TGTGCCAGCAGTTACCAAACAGCGGAAGAGACCCAGTACTTC
>TRBV24-1|NA|NA|TRBJ2-3
CATSDLAGYSTDTQYF
TGTGCCACCAGTGATTTAGCAGGTTATAGCACAGATACGCAGTATTTT
>TRBV7-8|TRBD1|NA|TRBJ1-5
CASSPRTGLDQPQHF
TGTGCCAGCAGCCCTCGGACAGGGCTGGACCAGCCCCAGCATTTT
>TRBV3-1/TRBV3-2|NA|NA|TRBJ2-4
CASSQAGPQNIQYF
TGTGCCAGCAGCCAAGCAGGGCCCCAAAACATTCAGTACTTC
>TRBV7-9|NA|NA|TRBJ2-3
CASSRSGSTDTQYF
TGTGCCAGCAGTCGCTCCGGTTCCACAGATACGCAGTATTTT
>TRBV6-1|NA|NA|TRBJ1-3
CASSEGRGGNTIYF
TGTGCCAGCAGTGAAGGAAGGGGCGGAAACACCATATATTTT
>TRBV11-2|NA|few|TRBJ1-2
CASSTGGADYGYTF
TGTGCCAGCTCCACGGGGGGGGCAGACTATGGCTACACCTTC
>TRBV5-6|NA|NA|TRBJ1-5
CASSSRRVNDLQPQHF
TGTGCCAGCAGCTCCCGGAGGGTGAACGATTTACAGCCCCAGCATTTT
>TRBV6-5|TRBD1|NA|TRBJ2-3
CASSQGQGGADTQYF
TGTGCCAGCAGTCAGGGACAGGGAGGTGCAGATACGCAGTATTTT
>TRBV5-1|NA|NA|TRBJ1-1
CASSVEDSTEAFF
TGCGCCAGCAGCGTAGAAGACAGCACTGAAGCTTTCTTT
>TRBV5-4|NA|NA|TRBJ1-2
CASSLQNHYGYTF
TGTGCCAGCAGCTTGCAGAATCACTATGGCTACACCTTC
>TRBV24-1|NA|NA|TRBJ1-1
CATTWLDGGGTEAFF
TGTGCCACCACCTGGTTGGACGGGGGGGGCACTGAAGCTTTCTTT
>TRBV29-1|TRBD1|NA|TRBJ1-5
CSAGTGGNQPQHF
TGCAGCGCTGGGACAGGGGGCAATCAGCCCCAGCATTTT
>TRBV5-1|NA|NA|TRBJ1-2
CASSGENYGYTF
TGCGCCAGCAGCGGGGAGAACTATGGCTACACCTTC
>TRBV11-1|TRBD1|once|TRBJ1-1
CASSPQQGGNTEAFF
TGTGCCAGCAGCCCTCAACAGGGGGGGAACACTGAAGCTTTCTTT